The 11 T cell receptor beta chains below all came from one sample that was sequenced in a study of CD8+ T cells in alopecia areata. Reverse transcribed after extraction, RNA yielded cDNA as the sequencing template. Some clones are missing from TCRdb's copy, which holds only in-frame ones; the method was immunoSEQ multiplex PCR. The sample yields roughly 120,000 clones, less than 80% seen once. The sample taken for sequencing was CD4+ T cells sorted from blood. These receptor sequences come from a human donor in good health.

The rearrangement joins TRBV20-1 to TRBJ1-4; D possibly corresponds to TRBD1 (6 bases). The J call may be in error: the DNA end matches TRBJ2-2 better. Germline V gene data show CDR1 as DFQATT and CDR2 as SNEGSKA (reference sequence). This CDR3 is built from 10 residues. CDR3 coding DNA: TGCAGTGCAGGGACAGGGGAGCTGTTTTTT. Encoded protein: CSAGTGELFF.

The chain couples TRBV5-6 to TRBJ1-4, with 7 bases that match TRBD1. The CDR3 length is 16 residues. The V gene end was trimmed by 6 bases and the J gene end by 8 bases; junction bases not matched to a gene: 16. Germline CDR1 SGHDT, CDR2 YYEEEE. The CDR3 is CASTSLTTGTGEKLFF. The CDR3, as DNA: TGTGCCAGCACCTCCTTGACGACAGGGACTGGGGAAAAACTGTTTTTT.

The chain carries TRBV4-1 and TRBJ2-7; 9 bases line up with TRBD1. V lost 4 bases, J lost 7 bases, and 5 bases stayed unmatched. The CDR3 has 13 residues. The germline V gene has CDR1 MGHRA and CDR2 YSYEKL. The DNA of the CDR3 is TGCGCCAGCAGCCGCGGACAGGGGTGGGAGCAGTACTTC. This gives the protein CASSRGQGWEQYF.

V gene TRBV7-9 combines with J gene TRBJ1-6; D not certain. In germline, CDR1 is SEHNR, CDR2 FQNEAQ (reference sequence). V shed 5 bases and J shed 0 bases, with 14 bases lying between them. The CDR3 has 17 residues. CDR3 residues: CASSTAQAFSYNSPLHF. The CDR3 region has the DNA TGTGCCAGCAGCACGGCGCAGGCGTTCTCCTATAATTCACCCCTCCACTTT.

This chain connects TRBV7-6 to TRBJ2-7, with no clear D. The V end lost 5 bases, the J end lost 1 base, and 12 bases lay between the germline ends. The germline CDR1 and CDR2 sequences are SGHVS and FNYEAQ. CDR3 length equals 14 residues. CDR3: CASSPSTGSYEQYF. As DNA, the CDR3 is TGTGCCAGCAGCCCATCGACTGGTTCCTACGAGCAGTACTTC.

This clone appeared a few times. The J gene is TRBJ2-7, the V gene TRBV30, with D tentatively TRBD1 or TRBD2 (7 bases each). The V gene's germline CDR1 is GTSNPN and CDR2 SVGIG (reference sequence). This CDR3 is built from 16 residues. V lost 2 bases to trimming and J lost 4 bases, with 21 bases between them. The CDR3, as DNA: TGTGCCTGGAGTCCGGCGACCGGCGGGGGACAGTACGAGCAGTACTTC. It encodes CAWSPATGGGQYEQYF. Full variable domain (outside the CDR3, taken from reference TRBV30 and TRBJ2-7): SQTIHQWPATLVQPVGSPLSLECTVEGTSNPNLYWYRQAAGRGLQLLFYSVGIGQISSEVPQNLSASRPQDRQFILSSKKLLLSDSGFYLCAWSPATGGGQYEQYFGPGTRLTVT.

This clone came up once. The chain carries TRBV29-1 and TRBJ1-1; no clear D. Trimming cost V 3 bases and J 4 bases, with 15 bases left between them. The CDR3 runs to 14 residues. Germline assignment: CDR1 SQVTM and CDR2 ANQGSEA. The CDR3 spells CSVDEFREGTEAFF. Here the CDR3 DNA reads TGCAGCGTTGATGAGTTCCGGGAGGGCACTGAAGCTTTCTTT.

The V gene is TRBV30, the J gene TRBJ2-7; either TRBD1 or TRBD2 may fit D (5 bases each). CDR3 length: 14 residues. Trimming stripped 2 bases from V and 0 bases from J, with 11 bases between. The germline gives CDR1 GTSNPN, CDR2 SVGIG (reference sequence). CDR3 in DNA: TGTGCCTGGAGTACAGGTGGGAGCTCCTACGAGCAGTACTTC. It encodes CAWSTGGSSYEQYF.

As to this clone: This specimen includes other DNA sequences encoding the same CDR3. V gene TRBV5-1 combines with J gene TRBJ1-5; no firm D call. V was shortened by 0 bases and J by 0 bases, with 1 base between the two germline ends. CDR1 is SGHRS, CDR2 YFSETQ, per germline. This CDR3 contains 13 residues. CDR3 DNA: TGCGCCAGCAGCTTGGATAGCAATCAGCCCCAGCATTTT. Its protein product is CASSLDSNQPQHF.

The chain carries TRBV15 and TRBJ2-3; 9 bases line up with TRBD1. V lost 1 base to trimming and J lost 1 base; unmatched junction nucleotides: 0. There are 15 residues in the CDR3. CDR1 and CDR2 from the germline V gene are LNHNV and YYDKDF (reference sequence). The CDR3 reads CATSRGTGGTDTQYF. DNA of the CDR3: TGTGCCACCAGCAGAGGGACAGGGGGCACAGATACGCAGTATTTT.

The V gene is TRBV6-6, the J gene TRBJ2-7; no reliable D call. With 10 bases removed from V and 2 bases from J, the gap between germline ends came to 12 bases. The CDR3 length is 12 residues. Germline values: CDR1 MNHNY, CDR2 SVGAGI (reference sequence). The CDR3 sequence: CATGIKAYEQYF. CDR3 nucleotides: TGTGCCACGGGTATAAAGGCCTACGAGCAGTACTTC.